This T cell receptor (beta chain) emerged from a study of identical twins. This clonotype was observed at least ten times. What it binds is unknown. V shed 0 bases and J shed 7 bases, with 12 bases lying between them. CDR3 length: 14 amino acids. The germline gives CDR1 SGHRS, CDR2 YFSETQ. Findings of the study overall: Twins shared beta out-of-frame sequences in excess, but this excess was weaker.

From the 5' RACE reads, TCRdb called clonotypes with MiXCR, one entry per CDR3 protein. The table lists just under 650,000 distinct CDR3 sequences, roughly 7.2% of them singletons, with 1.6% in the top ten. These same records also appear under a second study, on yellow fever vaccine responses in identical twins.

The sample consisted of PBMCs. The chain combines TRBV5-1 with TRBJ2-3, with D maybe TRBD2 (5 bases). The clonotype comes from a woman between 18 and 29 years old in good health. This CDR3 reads CASSLVGEGNTQYF. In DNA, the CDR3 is TGCGCCAGCAGCTTGGTGGGAGAAGGAAATACGCAGTATTTT.